Presented here are 4 T cell receptor beta chains from one specimen sequenced in a study of persistence of HIV-infected CD4 T cells. Stimulation used 10 ug/mL lysate from CMV-infected fibroblasts. Sorted nonresponding memory CD4+ T cells were CD40L-negative, CD69-negative, CD45RO-high. For these receptors, no antigen is known. The libraries were made with immunoSEQ version 4 in survey mode. Produced via immunoSEQ multiplex PCR; TCRdb's table is partial and in-frame only. Of fewer than 30,000 clones in the sample, roughly four fifths are singletons; the top ten hold 4% to 5%. Sequencing used CD4+ T cells sorted from PBMCs after roughly 18-hour stimulation, obtained from a patient who received antiretroviral therapy. Receptors originate from an adult man with HIV who was CMV-seropositive.

V usage is TRBV12-3 or TRBV12-4 and J usage is TRBJ2-4; 7 bases map to TRBD1. This CDR3 has 13 amino acids. V lost 5 bases to trimming and J lost 6 bases; unmatched junction nucleotides: 4. The DNA for the CDR3 is TGTGCCAGCAGTCCAGCAGGGGGAAACATTCAGTACTTC. Its translation: CASSPAGGNIQYF.

The gene calls are TRBV28 and TRBJ1-1, with TRBD1 identical over 10 bases. Looked up from germline, CDR1 is MDHEN and CDR2 is SYDVKM. Trimming cost V 3 bases and J 6 bases; bases outside gene matches: 7. The CDR3 loop spans 15 amino acids. This CDR3 is CASSFRDRGNAEAFF. For the CDR3, the DNA is TGTGCCAGCAGTTTCCGGGACAGGGGTAATGCTGAAGCTTTCTTT.

The chain combines TRBV19 with TRBJ1-6; D is unresolved. Germline lookup yields CDR1 LNHDA and CDR2 SQIVND (reference sequence). The CDR3 has 17 amino acids. Trimming removed 4 bases from V and 4 bases from J, with 17 bases in between. This chain's CDR3 is CASSTRRHPFYNSPLHF. The CDR3, as DNA: TGTGCCAGTAGTACGCGGCGACATCCTTTTTATAATTCACCCCTCCACTTT.

This clone has only a few counts. V and J are TRBV7-3 and TRBJ1-5, with 9 bases identical to TRBD1. This CDR3 is 17 amino acids long. J gave up 0 bases and V 0 bases, and 3 bases lay outside the gene matches. The germline gives CDR1 SGHTA, CDR2 FQGTGA. The CDR3 DNA reads TGTGCCAGCAGCTTAACAGGGACAGGGTATAGCAATCAGCCCCAGCATTTT. It is translated as CASSLTGTGYSNQPQHF.